What follows are 18 T cell receptor beta chains derived from one specimen sequenced in a study of blood T cells in healthy people across ages. Using a J-beta primer mix together with a sample-barcoded 5' primer, a second PCR was run for about 6 to 12 cycles. TCRdb processed the 5' RACE reads anew with MiXCR; each CDR3 protein has one entry. The top ten clones hold roughly 23% of a sample with 1.5 million to 2 million distinct CDR3 sequences, approximately 40% of them seen once. Sequenced: blood. Receptors originate from a human donor in good health.

This clonotype was detected a few times. This may be a read error: a much more frequent sequence differs by one nucleotide. The gene calls are TRBV6-2 or TRBV6-3 and TRBJ2-3, with TRBD2 as a possible D gene (5 bases). The germline V gene encodes CDR1 MNHEY and CDR2 SVGEGT. The length of the CDR3 is 12 residues. The CDR3 loop is CTSRTSTDTQYF. CDR3 sequence (DNA): TGTACCAGCAGGACTAGCACAGATACGCAGTATTTT.

Remarks on this clonotype: An end of the junction does not agree with germline; a read error may underlie this. This rearrangement joins TRBV7-6 to TRBJ2-1; 9 bases map to TRBD1. The germline CDR1 and CDR2 sequences are SGHVS and FNYEAQ. The CDR3 has 15 amino acids. DNA of the CDR3: TGTGCCAGCAGCTATGGGGACAGGGTCGACAATGGGCAGTTCTTC. Translating it yields CASSYGDRVDNGQFF. The entire variable domain, with the rest obtained from reference TRBV7-6 and TRBJ2-1, is as follows: GAGVSQSPRYKVTKRGQDVALRCDPISGHVSLYWYRQALGQGPEFLTYFNYEAQQDKSGLPNDRFSAERPEGSISTLTIQRTEQRDSAMYRCASSYGDRVDNGQFFGPGTRLTVL.

The chain joins TRBV7-9 to TRBJ2-1; 9 bases map to TRBD1. The V gene's germline CDR1 is SEHNR and CDR2 FQNEAQ (reference sequence). CDR3 size: 15 residues. The CDR3: CAGTGTTRLYNEQFF. The CDR3 bases are TGTGCGGGGACAGGGACCACCCGACTATACAATGAGCAGTTCTTC.

In this sample, this clonotype turned up a few times. V gene TRBV6-2 or TRBV6-3 combines with J gene TRBJ2-3; perhaps TRBD1 as D (6 bases). The CDR3 runs to 14 residues. Between the trimmed V and J ends, which lost 6 bases and 2 bases, there was a span of 12 bases. Germline loops: CDR1 MNHEY, CDR2 SVGEGT. CDR3 protein: CASSDRDNTDTQYF. The CDR3 nucleotides are TGTGCCAGCAGCGACCGGGACAACACAGATACGCAGTATTTT.

This chain uses TRBV6-6 with TRBJ1-4, with TRBD1 as a possible D gene (5 bases). This CDR3 region has 12 residues. V lost 7 bases, J lost 8 bases, and 11 bases lay in between. From germline, CDR1 is MNHNY and CDR2 SVGAGI (reference sequence). This chain's CDR3 is CASTRGEEKLFF. The CDR3, as DNA: TGTGCCAGCACAAGGGGAGAGGAAAAACTGTTTTTT.

This clonotype was seen a few times. The chain combines TRBV2 with TRBJ1-2; 9 positions match TRBD1. Germline V CDR1 and CDR2: SNHLY, FYNNEI. This CDR3 has 14 amino acids. J lost 5 bases, V lost 6 bases, and 7 bases had no gene match. CDR3 coding DNA: TGTGCCAGCAGCGGGACAGGGAATGGTTATGGCTACACCTTC. Amino acids: CASSGTGNGYGYTF. The complete variable domain, with remaining parts taken from reference TRBV2 and TRBJ1-2, reads EPEVTQTPSHQVTQMGQEVILRCVPISNHLYFYWYRQILGQKVEFLVSFYNNEISEKSEIFDDQFSVERPDGSNFTLKIRSTKLEDSAMYFCASSGTGNGYGYTFGSGTRLTVV.

Of note for this clonotype: A read error may be the cause here, since a much bigger clone is one base away. The chain couples TRBV20-1 to TRBJ2-1; D might be TRBD1 (5 bases). Germline CDR1 DFQATT, CDR2 SNEGSKA (reference sequence). The CDR3 extends over 15 amino acids. Trimming removed 3 bases at V and 8 bases at J, with 20 bases between. This CDR3 reads CSARTQGLKAHEQFF. The CDR3 DNA is TGCAGTGCTAGGACTCAGGGTTTAAAGGCCCATGAGCAGTTCTTC.

This chain links TRBV7-8 with TRBJ2-7; 9 nucleotides agree with TRBD2. In germline, CDR1 is SGHVS, CDR2 FQNEAQ. V shed 5 bases and J 2 bases; nucleotides not matched to a gene: 10. The CDR3 is 16 residues long. The CDR3 protein is CASSPQRAGGTYEQYF. The CDR3 DNA sequence: TGTGCCAGCAGCCCCCAGAGAGCGGGGGGTACCTACGAGCAGTACTTC.

This clonotype was recorded a few times. The chain has TRBV13 and TRBJ2-7, with a tentative D call TRBD1 (6 bases). The germline CDR1 and CDR2 sequences are PRHDT and FYEKMQ (reference sequence). The V end was cut by 4 bases, the J end by 2 bases, with 12 bases between. This CDR3 region has 14 residues. The CDR3 coding sequence is TGTGCCAGCAGCTCCATTGACAGGACCTACGAGCAGTACTTC. Translating it yields CASSSIDRTYEQYF.

The chain carries TRBV6-6 and TRBJ2-2; 9 bases map to TRBD1. The trim removed 4 bases at V and 6 bases at J, leaving 3 bases unmatched. Per the germline V gene, CDR1 is MNHNY and CDR2 is SVGAGI (reference sequence). The CDR3 has 14 residues. CDR3 sequence (DNA): TGTGCCAGCAGTTGGGACAGGGAAGCCGGGGAGCTGTTTTTT. Translating gives CASSWDREAGELFF.

This clonotype was seen a few times. This chain connects TRBV4-3 to TRBJ2-4; weak D call: TRBD1 (5 bases). This CDR3 comprises 15 residues. Germline assignment: CDR1 LGHNA and CDR2 YSLEER. V was clipped by 1 base and J by 8 bases, with 15 bases between them. CDR3 nucleotides: TGCGCCAGCAGCCAAGGGGCAGGGATTGAAGACATTCAGTACTTC. It is translated as CASSQGAGIEDIQYF.

This clonotype turned up a few times. V usage is TRBV20-1 and J usage is TRBJ2-5; 10 bases match TRBD2. The V gene end was trimmed by 1 base and the J gene end by 4 bases; junction bases not matched to a gene: 3. Germline V CDR1 and CDR2: DFQATT, SNEGSKA (reference sequence). CDR3 size: 14 residues. The CDR3, as DNA: TGCAGTGCTAGAGCTAGCGGGGGTCCAGAGACCCAGTACTTC. Protein product: CSARASGGPETQYF.

This rearrangement joins TRBV7-3 to TRBJ1-5; D unresolved. V lost 0 bases and J 4 bases, leaving 10 bases between the germline ends. The CDR3 consists of 15 residues. Germline assignment: CDR1 SGHTA and CDR2 FQGTGA. CDR3 bases: TGTGCCAGCAGCTTAACCCGAGACGGAAATCAGCCCCAGCATTTT. Protein: CASSLTRDGNQPQHF.

The chain links TRBV7-2 to TRBJ1-2; no clear D. The germline CDR1 and CDR2 sequences are SGHTA and FQGNSA. This CDR3 region has 14 residues. The V end lost 2 bases, the J end lost 4 bases, and 11 bases lay between the germline ends. CDR3: CASSLTGRLYGYTF. The CDR3 DNA sequence: TGTGCCAGCAGCTTAACGGGCAGACTCTATGGCTACACCTTC.

This clonotype was found many times. The chain couples TRBV3-1 to TRBJ2-7, with 7 bases identical to TRBD1. With 0 bases clipped from V and 2 bases from J, the junction kept 7 bases outside the gene matches. This CDR3 has 16 residues. The V gene's germline CDR1 is LGHDT and CDR2 YNNKEL (reference sequence). This CDR3 is CASSQERQGRAYEQYF. The CDR3 DNA sequence: TGTGCCAGCAGCCAAGAGCGACAGGGTAGGGCCTACGAGCAGTACTTC.

The V and J genes are TRBV6-5 and TRBJ2-7; unclear D gene. The DNA matches TRBJ2-5 better at its end, which makes the J call doubtful. This CDR3 region has 16 residues. Germline CDR1 reads MNHEY; CDR2 reads SVGAGI. The CDR3 DNA reads TGTGCCAGCAGTTACTCGGCTCAACATAACCTGGAGACCCAGTACTTC. Amino acid sequence: CASSYSAQHNLETQYF.

The genes are TRBV29-1 and TRBJ2-7, with 11 nucleotides matching TRBD1. The germline V gene has CDR1 SQVTM and CDR2 ANQGSEA. With 4 bases clipped from V and 2 bases from J, the junction kept 4 bases outside the gene matches. This CDR3 comprises 14 residues. CDR3 amino acids: CSVGDRGAAYEQYF. The CDR3 nucleotides are TGCAGCGTTGGGGACAGGGGGGCTGCCTACGAGCAGTACTTC.

This sequence joins TRBV5-6 and TRBJ2-6; possibly TRBD2 for D (5 bases). From germline, CDR1 is SGHDT and CDR2 YYEEEE. The CDR3 is 18 residues long. V was trimmed by 1 base and J by 0 bases, leaving 14 bases between them. The CDR3 bases are TGTGCCAGCAGCTTGACCTGGGAGATAAGCTCTGGGGCCAACGTCCTGACTTTC. Its protein is CASSLTWEISSGANVLTF.